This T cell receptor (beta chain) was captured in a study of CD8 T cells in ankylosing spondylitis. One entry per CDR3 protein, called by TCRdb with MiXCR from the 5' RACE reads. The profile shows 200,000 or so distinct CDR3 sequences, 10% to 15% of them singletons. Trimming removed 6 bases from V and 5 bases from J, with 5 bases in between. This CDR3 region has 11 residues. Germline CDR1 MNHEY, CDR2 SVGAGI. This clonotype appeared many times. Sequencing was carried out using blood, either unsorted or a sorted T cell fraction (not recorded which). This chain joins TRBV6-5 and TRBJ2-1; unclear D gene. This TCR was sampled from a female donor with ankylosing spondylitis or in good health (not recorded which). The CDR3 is CASSANNEQFF. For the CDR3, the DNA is TGTGCCAGCAGCGCGAACAATGAGCAGTTCTTC.